A single T cell receptor (beta chain) is shown here with its context. Its specificity is unknown. Germline V gene sequence: CDR1 MGHDK, CDR2 SYGVNS. With 5 bases removed from V and 1 base from J, the gap between germline ends came to 5 bases. The CDR3 extends over 13 amino acids. Measured with immunoSEQ multiplex PCR; TCRdb has only the in-frame clones, and not every one. The sample contains hundreds of clones, 70% to 80% of which appear only once. This sample stems from a study of OX40 agonist ivuxolimab in advanced cancers. The overall study: Three individuals attained partial responses, comprising one hepatocellular carcinoma case and two cutaneous melanoma cases. Study outcomes and limitations: Certain nonresponding patients likewise had low normalized T-cell clonal expansion.

Sampling took place in a trial of the OX40 agonist ivuxolimab. The source of this sequence is an adult with an advanced solid tumor such as melanoma, head and neck, liver or kidney cancer. The V gene is TRBV25-1, the J gene TRBJ2-2; D unclear. CDR3 loop: CASSPLNTGELFF. The CDR3 DNA sequence: TGTGCCAGCAGTCCTTTGAACACCGGGGAGCTGTTTTTT.